The rows below give T cell receptor beta chains drawn from one sample of a study of CD8+CD57+ T cells in acquired aplastic anemia. TCRdb processed the reads anew with MiXCR; each CDR3 protein has one entry. The table lists approximately 170,000 distinct CDR3 sequences, around 47% of them singletons. Source material: sorted CD4+, CD8+, or CD8+CD57+ T cells (not recorded which) from PBMCs. The receptor source for this set is a human donor with aplastic anemia. The CDR3 runs from the conserved cysteine through the conserved F or W. D genes are given only for firm matches. Clone size appears in some rows only: once, few, many, or a class for an expanded clone.

D: .; size: many; V: TRBV11-2; J: TRBJ2-3; DNA: TGTGCCAGCAGCGCATTCCCGGGACCTAACACAGATACGCAGTATTTT; CDR3: CASSAFPGPNTDTQYF
D: TRBD1; size: .; V: TRBV5-4; J: TRBJ2-2; DNA: TGTGCCAGCAGATACGACAGGGGCCGGGAGCTGTTTTTT; CDR3: CASRYDRGRELFF
D: .; size: .; V: TRBV11-2; J: TRBJ1-5; DNA: TGTGCCAGCAGCTTAGAGGTGGGGGCGCGTGACCAGCCCCAGCATTTT; CDR3: CASSLEVGARDQPQHF
D: TRBD1; size: once; V: TRBV19; J: TRBJ1-6; DNA: TGTGCCAGTAGAAACCTGGGACAGGGATCAAATAATTCACCCCTCCACTTT; CDR3: CASRNLGQGSNNSPLHF
D: TRBD1; size: .; V: TRBV30; J: TRBJ1-1; DNA: TGTGCCTGGAGGACAGGGTTCTTGAACACTGAAGCTTTCTTT; CDR3: CAWRTGFLNTEAFF
D: .; size: .; V: TRBV7-2; J: TRBJ1-1; DNA: TGTGCCAGCTGCTTGAACCGGGACAACACTGAAGCTTTCTTT; CDR3: CASCLNRDNTEAFF
D: .; size: .; V: TRBV11-2; J: TRBJ1-2; DNA: TGTGCCAGCAGCTTGTCAACCCAAACGGGCCACTATGGCTACACCTTC; CDR3: CASSLSTQTGHYGYTF
D: TRBD1; size: many; V: TRBV5-6; J: TRBJ1-6; DNA: TGTGCCAGCAGCTTAGGACAGGGGGGAAATTCACCCCTCCACTTT; CDR3: CASSLGQGGNSPLHF
D: TRBD1; size: .; V: TRBV19; J: TRBJ1-5; DNA: TGTGCCAGTAATGGGCAGGGGGGGAATCAGCCCCAGCATTTT; CDR3: CASNGQGGNQPQHF
D: TRBD2; size: .; V: TRBV7-3; J: TRBJ2-1; DNA: TGTGCCAGCAGTGGTAGCGGGGGAAATGAGCAGTTCTTC; CDR3: CASSGSGGNEQFF
D: .; size: .; V: TRBV29-1; J: TRBJ1-2; DNA: TGCAGCGTTGTAATGGACACAACTAACTATGGCTACACCTTC; CDR3: CSVVMDTTNYGYTF
D: .; size: .; V: TRBV19; J: TRBJ1-2; DNA: TGTGCCAGTAGTATAGCTCAGGCTTACTATGGCTACACCTTC; CDR3: CASSIAQAYYGYTF
D: .; size: .; V: TRBV9; J: TRBJ1-6; DNA: TGTGCCAGCAGCGTAGAGCCGACGGGAAGTGACTCACCCCTCCACTTT; CDR3: CASSVEPTGSDSPLHF
D: .; size: many; V: TRBV7-8; J: TRBJ1-3; DNA: TGTGCCAGCAGCTTAGGGGCGGCTGGAAACACCATATATTTT; CDR3: CASSLGAAGNTIYF
D: .; size: .; V: TRBV7-3; J: TRBJ2-2; DNA: TGTGCCAGCAGCTTAACGGGGGTGGCCGGGGAGCTGTTTTTT; CDR3: CASSLTGVAGELFF
D: TRBD2; size: .; V: TRBV20-1; J: TRBJ2-3; DNA: TGCAGTGCTAGAGATAGGCTAGCGGGGGTCACAGATACGCAGTATTTT; CDR3: CSARDRLAGVTDTQYF
D: TRBD1; size: .; V: TRBV19; J: TRBJ1-6; DNA: TGTGCCAGTAGTAATAACAGGGGTTCACCCCTCCACTTT; CDR3: CASSNNRGSPLHF
D: .; size: .; V: TRBV10-3; J: TRBJ1-4; DNA: TGTGCCACCCGGACCGCCGATGAAAAACTGTTTTTT; CDR3: CATRTADEKLFF
D: TRBD2; size: .; V: TRBV15; J: TRBJ2-7; DNA: TGTGCCACCAGCAGGTCCGGACTAGCCTCCTCAGAGCAGTACTTC; CDR3: CATSRSGLASSEQYF
D: .; size: .; V: TRBV20-1; J: TRBJ1-3; DNA: TGCAGTGCTAGACGGGCAGTAACCAGCTCTGGAAACACCATATATTTT; CDR3: CSARRAVTSSGNTIYF
D: TRBD1; size: .; V: TRBV19; J: TRBJ1-2; DNA: TGTGCCAGTAGGGGGACAGGGGACGGCTACACCTTC; CDR3: CASRGTGDGYTF
D: TRBD2; size: .; V: TRBV20-1; J: TRBJ2-5; DNA: TGCAGTGCTAGGAGAGGGACTAGCGGGGGGGCAAGGGAGACCCAGTACTTC; CDR3: CSARRGTSGGARETQYF
D: TRBD1; size: many; V: TRBV7-2; J: TRBJ1-4; DNA: TGTGCCAGCAGCATCCACGGGACAGGGGGGGAAAAACTGTTTTTT; CDR3: CASSIHGTGGEKLFF